This entry features one T cell receptor beta chain sequence. This record comes from a study of T-cell memory formation after mild COVID-19. TCRdb independently ran MiXCR on the 5' RACE reads; one entry per CDR3 protein. The sample has approximately 88,000 distinct CDR3 sequences, about 23% seen once; the top ten hold under 55%. The CDR3 loop spans 14 amino acids. Deletions cut 8 bases from V and 0 bases from J, with 11 bases between. Germline assignment: CDR1 LNHNV and CDR2 YYDKDF (reference sequence). This sequence was found in a man aged 18 to 30 who had mild COVID-19 (a few samples of this study predate the infection). Cell type and time point are not known. The sequenced sample was PBMCs or a T cell subset sorted from them (not recorded which). The V gene is TRBV15, the J gene TRBJ2-1, with D perhaps matching TRBD1 or TRBD2 (5 bases each). The CDR3 spells CATGHGASYNEQFF. DNA of the CDR3: TGTGCCACCGGCCACGGGGCCTCCTACAATGAGCAGTTCTTC.